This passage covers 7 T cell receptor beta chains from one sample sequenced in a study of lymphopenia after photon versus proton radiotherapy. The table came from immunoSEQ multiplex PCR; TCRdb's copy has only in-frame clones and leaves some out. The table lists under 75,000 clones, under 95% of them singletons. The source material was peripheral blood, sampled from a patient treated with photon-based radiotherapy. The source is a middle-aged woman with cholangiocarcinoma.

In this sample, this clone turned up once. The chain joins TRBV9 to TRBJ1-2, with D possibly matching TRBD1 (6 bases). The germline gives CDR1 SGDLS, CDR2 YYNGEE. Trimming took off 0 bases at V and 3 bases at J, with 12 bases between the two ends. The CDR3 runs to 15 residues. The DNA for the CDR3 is TGTGCCAGCAGCGTAGCGGACAGCTCCTACTATGGCTACACCTTC. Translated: CASSVADSSYYGYTF.

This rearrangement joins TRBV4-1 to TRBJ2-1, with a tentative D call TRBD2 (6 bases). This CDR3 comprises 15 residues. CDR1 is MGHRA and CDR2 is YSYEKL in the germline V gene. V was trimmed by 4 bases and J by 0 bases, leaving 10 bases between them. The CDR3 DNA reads TGCGCCAGCAGCCGGGGGGATAGCTCCTACAATGAGCAGTTCTTC. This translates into CASSRGDSSYNEQFF.

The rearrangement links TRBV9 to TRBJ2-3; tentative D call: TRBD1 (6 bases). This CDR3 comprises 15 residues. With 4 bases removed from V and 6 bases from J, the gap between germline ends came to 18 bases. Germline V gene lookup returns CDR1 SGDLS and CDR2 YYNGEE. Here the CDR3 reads CASSPIGGRLDTQYF. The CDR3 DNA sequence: TGTGCCAGCAGCCCGATAGGGGGAAGGTTGGATACGCAGTATTTT.

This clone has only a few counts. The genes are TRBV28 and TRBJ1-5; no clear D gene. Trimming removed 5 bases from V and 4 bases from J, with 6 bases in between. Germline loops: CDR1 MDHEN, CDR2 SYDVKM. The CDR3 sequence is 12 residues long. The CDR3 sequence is CASSRDNQPQHF. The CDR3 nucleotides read TGTGCCAGCAGTCGGGATAATCAGCCCCAGCATTTT.

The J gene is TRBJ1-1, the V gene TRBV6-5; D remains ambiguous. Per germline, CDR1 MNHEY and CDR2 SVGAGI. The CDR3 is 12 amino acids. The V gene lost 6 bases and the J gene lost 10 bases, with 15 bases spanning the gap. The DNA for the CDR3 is TGTGCCAGCAGCCGTCCCCCGAACGGAGCTTTCTTT. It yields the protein CASSRPPNGAFF.

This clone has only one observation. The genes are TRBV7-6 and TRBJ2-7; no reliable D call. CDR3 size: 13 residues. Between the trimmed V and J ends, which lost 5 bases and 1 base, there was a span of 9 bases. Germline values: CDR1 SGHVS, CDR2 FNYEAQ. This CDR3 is CASSRTDSYEQYF. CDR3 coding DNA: TGTGCCAGCAGCCGGACGGATTCCTACGAGCAGTACTTC.

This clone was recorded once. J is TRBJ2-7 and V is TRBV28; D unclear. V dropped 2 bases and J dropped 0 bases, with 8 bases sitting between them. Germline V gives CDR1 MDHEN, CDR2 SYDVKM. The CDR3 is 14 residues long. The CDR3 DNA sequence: TGTGCCAGCAGTTTAGCCCGGCCCTCCTACGAGCAGTACTTC. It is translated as CASSLARPSYEQYF.